These 2 T cell receptor beta chains were sequenced from one sample in a study of cytomegalovirus exposure and HLA in healthy donors. In the PCR, 60 Vbeta and 13 Jbeta primers were used. Using immunoSEQ multiplex PCR, the repertoire was profiled, and TCRdb retains in-frame clones only, with some absent. In the table there are about 55,000 clones, more than 75% of which are singletons. Sequencing used PBMCs. These receptors were collected from a female donor in good health and CMV-seronegative.

The chain's CDR3 is CASSLGATSTDTQYF. CDR3 coding DNA: TGTGCCAGCAGTTTAGGGGCAACTAGCACAGATACGCAGTATTTT. The chain combines TRBV28 with TRBJ2-3, with D possibly being TRBD1 (5 bases). Germline V gene lookup returns CDR1 MDHEN and CDR2 SYDVKM. The CDR3 extends over 15 amino acids. Trimming removed 2 bases from V and 0 bases from J, with 9 bases in between.

This clone showed up just a few times. This rearrangement joins TRBV19 to TRBJ2-1, with D maybe TRBD2 (6 bases). Germline CDR1 LNHDA, CDR2 SQIVND (reference sequence). V gave up 2 bases and J gave up 5 bases, with 7 bases separating them. The CDR3 is 13 residues long. Here the CDR3 reads CASSIRRDNEQFF. As DNA, the CDR3 is TGTGCCAGTAGTATACGGAGGGACAATGAGCAGTTCTTC.